One sample yielded the 23 T cell receptor beta chains listed below, sequenced in a study of B cell selection in AIRE deficiency. Regulatory T cells were sorted as CD4+CD25hiCD127low/negative. TCRdb's table, derived via immunoSEQ multiplex PCR, lists solely in-frame clones and lacks some. The sample carries about 15,000 clones, 85% to 95% recorded once. Sequenced input: Tregs sorted from PBMCs. These receptors were taken from a human donor with AIRE deficiency.

The rearrangement joins TRBV5-6 to TRBJ1-2; no clear D. Trimming cost V 2 bases and J 7 bases, with 12 bases left between them. The CDR3 is made up of 13 amino acids. CDR1 and CDR2 (germline): SGHDT, YYEEEE. The CDR3 is CASSFSGLSGYTF. CDR3 sequence (DNA): TGTGCCAGCAGCTTCAGCGGTTTGTCTGGCTACACCTTC.

The V gene is TRBV6-6, the J gene TRBJ2-7, with D perhaps being TRBD1 or TRBD2 (6 bases each). V dropped 2 bases and J dropped 6 bases, with 11 bases sitting between them. This CDR3 region has 13 residues. The germline V gene has CDR1 MNHNY and CDR2 SVGAGI (reference sequence). The CDR3 DNA follows: TGTGCCAGCAGTTACGGAGGGGGAACCGAGCAGTACTTC. Its protein is CASSYGGGTEQYF.

CDR3 amino acids: CASSQDRTSGSQHEQFF. DNA of the CDR3: TGCGCCAGCAGCCAAGATCGGACTAGCGGGAGTCAGCATGAGCAGTTCTTC. V gene TRBV4-3 combines with J gene TRBJ2-1, with 13 bases that match TRBD2. The V and J ends lost 0 bases and 8 bases, in that order; junction bases with no gene match: 7. Germline values: CDR1 LGHNA, CDR2 YSLEER. The length of the CDR3 is 17 residues.

A word on this clone: The same CDR3 is also encoded by other DNA sequences in this sample. The chain is built from TRBV7-9 and TRBJ1-2, with 9 nucleotides matching TRBD1. There are 13 residues in the CDR3. The germline V gene encodes CDR1 SEHNR and CDR2 FQNEAQ (reference sequence). The ends lost 3 bases at V and 4 bases at J; junction bases unmatched: 0. In DNA form, the CDR3 reads TGTGCCAGCAGCTTGGGACAGGGCTATGGCTACACCTTC. This translates into CASSLGQGYGYTF.

The chain joins TRBV29-1 to TRBJ2-1; D is perhaps TRBD2 (5 bases). The CDR3 contains 14 residues. The V gene lost 7 bases and the J gene lost 0 bases, with 13 bases spanning the gap. Germline CDR1 SQVTM, CDR2 ANQGSEA. CDR3 nucleotide sequence: TGCAGCGGGCGAGCGGTTAGCTCCTACAATGAGCAGTTCTTC. Its translation: CSGRAVSSYNEQFF.

The chain employs TRBV5-1 and TRBJ2-2; 9 bases fit TRBD2. The trim removed 4 bases at V and 0 bases at J, leaving 7 bases unmatched. The CDR3 spans 17 residues. Looked up from germline, CDR1 is SGHRS and CDR2 is YFSETQ. Written as DNA, the CDR3 is TGCGCCAGCAGCGATTGGGGGACTAGCCCGAACACCGGGGAGCTGTTTTTT. Translated, it gives CASSDWGTSPNTGELFF.

This sequence joins TRBV6-5 and TRBJ1-5; D may be TRBD1 (6 bases). V was trimmed by 0 bases and J by 0 bases, leaving 9 bases between them. Germline V gene sequence: CDR1 MNHEY, CDR2 SVGAGI. The CDR3 loop spans 16 amino acids. In nucleotides, the CDR3 is TGTGCCAGCAGTTACTCGGGGGCTAGTAGCAATCAGCCCCAGCATTTT. It translates to CASSYSGASSNQPQHF.

V and J are TRBV5-4 and TRBJ2-3, with a tentative D call TRBD2 (7 bases). V gave up 0 bases and J gave up 5 bases, with 16 bases separating them. CDR1 SGHNT and CDR2 YYREEE come from the germline V gene (reference sequence). The CDR3 loop spans 16 amino acids. The CDR3 region has the DNA TGTGCCAGCAGCTTGGGCAGGGGCGGGAGAGGAGATACGCAGTATTTT. It translates to CASSLGRGGRGDTQYF.

The chain uses TRBV9 and TRBJ2-7; 9 positions match TRBD2. Losses at the gene ends were 4 bases for V and 4 bases for J; bases not matched to a gene: 15. Germline V gene sequence: CDR1 SGDLS, CDR2 YYNGEE. The CDR3 sequence is 17 residues long. For the CDR3, the DNA is TGTGCCAGCAGCCTATCAGCGGGAGGTCCCCCTTATTACGAGCAGTACTTC. Amino acids: CASSLSAGGPPYYEQYF.

For the CDR3, the DNA is TGTGCCAGCTCTTCGGGGGGGGATCAGCCCCAGCATTTT. Its protein product is CASSSGGDQPQHF. The V call is TRBV18, the J call TRBJ1-5; tentative D call: TRBD1 (5 bases). Germline V gives CDR1 KGHSH, CDR2 LQKENI. Trimming shortened V by 6 bases and J by 5 bases, and 11 bases separated the two germline ends. The CDR3 spans 13 residues.

The chain carries TRBV9 and TRBJ1-2, with D uncertain. V was pared by 0 bases and J by 7 bases, with 7 bases between. Germline V lookup: CDR1 SGDLS, CDR2 YYNGEE. CDR3 length equals 12 residues. DNA of the CDR3: TGTGCCAGCAGCGTAGACCTCGGTGGCTACACCTTC. This sequence encodes CASSVDLGGYTF.

This clone was detected a few times. This sequence joins TRBV27 and TRBJ1-2, with a possible D match to TRBD1 (5 bases). V dropped 6 bases and J dropped 5 bases, with 16 bases sitting between them. The CDR3 runs 14 residues. The germline V gene has CDR1 MNHEY and CDR2 SMNVEV (reference sequence). In nucleotides, the CDR3 is TGTGCCAGCAGCTCACGGGGCAGGGATTATGGCTACACCTTC. Amino acid sequence: CASSSRGRDYGYTF.

The chain recombines TRBV9 with TRBJ2-2; 8 positions match TRBD2. The germline CDR1 and CDR2 sequences are SGDLS and YYNGEE. The CDR3 runs to 15 residues. V gave up 5 bases and J gave up 4 bases; unmatched junction bases: 7. The CDR3 sequence: CASSSRLAGTGELFF. The CDR3 DNA follows: TGTGCCAGCAGTTCCAGGCTAGCGGGCACCGGGGAGCTGTTTTTT.

The chain combines TRBV7-9 with TRBJ1-1, with D possibly being TRBD1 (5 bases). The CDR3 length is 14 residues. Germline V CDR1 and CDR2: SEHNR, FQNEAQ (reference sequence). With 1 base removed from V and 0 bases from J, the gap between germline ends came to 6 bases. In nucleotides, the CDR3 is TGTGCCAGCAGCTTAGGGACACTGAACACTGAAGCTTTCTTT. Its translation: CASSLGTLNTEAFF.

This chain joins TRBV13 and TRBJ2-1, with 12 bases fitting TRBD2. The V segment lost 2 bases and the J segment 12 bases; nucleotides outside the gene matches: 8. Germline lookup yields CDR1 PRHDT and CDR2 FYEKMQ (reference sequence). The CDR3 totals 15 residues. In DNA form, the CDR3 reads TGTGCCAGCAGCTTACGACTAGCGGGAGTTAAGGGGCAGTTCTTC. Encoded protein: CASSLRLAGVKGQFF.

This sequence joins TRBV5-1 and TRBJ1-6; D is perhaps TRBD1 (5 bases). The CDR3 totals 16 residues. V was trimmed by 4 bases and J by 4 bases, leaving 15 bases between them. Germline V gene sequence: CDR1 SGHRS, CDR2 YFSETQ. CDR3 sequence: CASSPGGESYNSPLHF. Written as DNA, the CDR3 is TGCGCCAGCAGCCCCGGAGGGGAATCTTATAATTCACCCCTCCACTTT.

The chain links TRBV20-1 to TRBJ2-3, with D possibly being TRBD1 (5 bases). CDR3 length: 11 amino acids. CDR1 is DFQATT, CDR2 SNEGSKA, per germline (reference sequence). V lost 3 bases to trimming and J lost 6 bases, with 7 bases between them. The CDR3 spells CSARTVDTQYF. CDR3 DNA sequence: TGCAGTGCTAGGACAGTGGATACGCAGTATTTT.

The chain employs TRBV19 and TRBJ1-6; 7 bases agree with TRBD1. Trimming removed 8 bases from V and 11 bases from J; junction bases left unmatched: 9. This CDR3 is built from 13 residues. Germline lookup yields CDR1 LNHDA and CDR2 SQIVND (reference sequence). In DNA form, the CDR3 reads TGTGCCAGTCGCCCCCCAACAGGGGCACCCCTCCACTTT. This codes for CASRPPTGAPLHF.

This clone showed up just once. The chain is built from TRBV5-6 and TRBJ1-6; 8 bases are shared with TRBD1. After removal of 5 bases from V and 7 bases from J, the junction contained 5 bases not matched to a gene. CDR1 is SGHDT, CDR2 YYEEEE, per germline. The length of the CDR3 is 14 residues. The CDR3 bases are TGTGCCAGCAGTAGAACAGGGGGGAATTCACCCCTCCACTTT. This translates into CASSRTGGNSPLHF.

The chain employs TRBV19 and TRBJ2-7, with 12 bases matching TRBD1. V gave up 10 bases and J gave up 7 bases; unmatched junction bases: 14. Germline CDR1 is LNHDA and CDR2 is SQIVND (reference sequence). This CDR3 region has 15 residues. CDR3 in DNA: TGTGCCACCGCCCGGCGGGGACAGGGGGCTGGAGAGCAGTACTTC. Its translation is CATARRGQGAGEQYF.

The rearrangement links TRBV7-8 to TRBJ1-5, with 7 nucleotides matching TRBD1. The CDR3 is 17 amino acids. The V segment lost 5 bases and the J segment 0 bases; nucleotides outside the gene matches: 10. Germline lookup yields CDR1 SGHVS and CDR2 FQNEAQ. The CDR3 protein is CASSPSAGGYSNQPQHF. For the CDR3, the DNA is TGTGCCAGCAGCCCCTCCGCAGGGGGGTATAGCAATCAGCCCCAGCATTTT. The variable domain in full, with the rest retrieved from reference TRBV7-8 and TRBJ1-5, is GAGVSQSPRYKVAKRGQDVALRCDPISGHVSLFWYQQALGQGPEFLTYFQNEAQLDKSGLPSDRFFAERPEGSVSTLKIQRTQQEDSAVYLCASSPSAGGYSNQPQHFGDGTRLSIL.

With respect to this clone: One junction end disagrees with the germline gene, perhaps due to a read error. V gene TRBV6-6 combines with J gene TRBJ2-3; D remains unclear. CDR1 is MNHNY, CDR2 SVGAGI, per germline (reference sequence). The CDR3 length is 12 residues. The CDR3 here is CASSYSPDLSDF. CDR3 nucleotide sequence: TGTGCCAGCAGTTACTCCCCGGACCTGTCGGATTTT.

The chain combines TRBV2 with TRBJ2-3; tentatively, D is TRBD2 (6 bases). V shed 1 base and J shed 2 bases, with 25 bases lying between them. Germline lookup yields CDR1 SNHLY and CDR2 FYNNEI. The CDR3 is 20 residues long. The CDR3 is CASSEVFPGRAGGLTDTQYF. The CDR3, as DNA: TGTGCCAGCAGTGAAGTATTCCCGGGGCGGGCCGGGGGACTCACAGATACGCAGTATTTT.